This T cell receptor beta chain was retrieved from a study of beta chain features in type 1 diabetes. Regarding the study as a whole: People with Type 1 diabetes carried modestly yet significantly shorter TCRB CDR3s in all four CD4+ subsets.

This clone was observed a handful of times. Its antigen remains unknown. What was sequenced were expressed TCRB transcripts, since all of the isolated RNA had been reverse transcribed. Libraries were prepared by immunoSEQ multiplex PCR; TCRdb keeps only in-frame clonotypes and omits some of them. The table includes fewer than 450,000 clones, about 13% detected once. Sequenced input: naive CD4+ T cells from blood. This clonotype originated in a woman younger than 30 with type 1 diabetes.

CDR3 nucleotide sequence: TGTGCCAGCAGCTTAAACCCGACTAGTAGAGGGGAGACCCAGTACTTC. Its translation: CASSLNPTSRGETQYF. The chain uses TRBV7-9 and TRBJ2-5, with D perhaps TRBD2 (6 bases). The CDR3 loop spans 16 amino acids. Germline V gives CDR1 SEHNR, CDR2 FQNEAQ (reference sequence). V shed 2 bases and J shed 5 bases, with 18 bases lying between them.